The T cell receptor beta chain described here comes from a study of beta chain features in type 1 diabetes. The isolated RNA, all of it, was reverse transcribed, so expressed TCRB transcripts were what got sequenced. Assay: immunoSEQ multiplex PCR; the TCRdb copy retains only in-frame clones and omits some. This sample has about 180,000 clones, with under 9.5% found just once. Concerning this clone: As yet, its antigen is unknown.

Each sorted fraction was over 95% pure. Germline loops: CDR1 KGHSH, CDR2 LQKENI. The V gene lost 9 bases and the J gene lost 3 bases, with 15 bases spanning the gap. The CDR3 is 13 residues long. General study findings and limits: Researchers report that Type 1 diabetes patients had moderately but significantly shorter TCRB CDR3s across all four CD4+ subsets. Researchers caution that PCR might favor shorter templates, equally among patients and controls. The study found fewer insertions and more deletions at VDJ junctions in type 1 diabetes patients.

Input material: central memory CD4+ T cells from blood. The receptor's source is a man between 18 and 29 years old with type 1 diabetes. The chain uses TRBV18 and TRBJ2-7, with D possibly being TRBD1 (5 bases). CDR3 in DNA: TGTGCCAGTCGCCAGGGCGAAAGCTACGAGCAGTACTTC. Its protein product is CASRQGESYEQYF.